These 11 T cell receptor beta chains were sequenced from one sample in a study of neoadjuvant anti-PD-1 for oral cavity cancer. Data came from immunoSEQ multiplex PCR; TCRdb stores just in-frame clones and leaves some out. The sample lists about 14,000 clones; 60% to 75% were seen once. Time point denoted: after neoadjuvant nivolumab, at surgical resection. Source: PBMCs, taken after nivolumab (anti-PD-1) treatment. The receptors were gathered from a person aged 40 to 85 with oral cavity squamous cell carcinoma.

As concerns this clone: Different DNA sequences within this sample yield the same CDR3. The chain combines TRBV5-1 with TRBJ2-3; D is undetermined. V shed 2 bases and J shed 0 bases, with 4 bases lying between them. There are 13 residues in the CDR3. CDR1 is SGHRS and CDR2 is YFSETQ in the germline V gene. The CDR3: CASSFSSTDTQYF. The CDR3 DNA is TGCGCCAGCAGCTTCTCTAGCACAGATACGCAGTATTTT.

The chain employs TRBV4-1 and TRBJ2-6, with TRBD2 identical over 9 bases. The CDR3 runs to 16 residues. In germline, CDR1 is MGHRA, CDR2 YSYEKL. The V gene end was trimmed by 2 bases and the J gene end by 4 bases; junction bases not matched to a gene: 3. CDR3 sequence: CASSQTAGGGANVLTF. The CDR3 nucleotides are TGCGCCAGCAGCCAAACAGCGGGAGGAGGGGCCAACGTCCTGACTTTC.

The chain uses TRBV29-1 and TRBJ2-3; D is undetermined. Trimming removed 6 bases from V and 1 base from J, with 17 bases in between. This CDR3 is built from 15 residues. Germline V gives CDR1 SQVTM, CDR2 ANQGSEA. The CDR3 nucleotides read TGCAGCGTCGCCGCAGACTCACTTGGCACAGATACGCAGTATTTT. It codes for CSVAADSLGTDTQYF.

V is TRBV4-2 and J is TRBJ2-5; 9 nucleotides agree with TRBD1. V lost 0 bases and J lost 5; bases outside the gene matches: 4. The CDR3 has 15 residues. CDR1 is LGHNA and CDR2 is YNFKEQ in the germline V gene. In DNA form, the CDR3 reads TGTGCCAGCAGCCAAGACGGGGGACAGGGCGAGACCCAGTACTTC. Translating gives CASSQDGGQGETQYF.

This clone has a single count. In nucleotides, the CDR3 is TGTGCCACCAGCAGCATAGAGGTTAGCCGTGAGCAGTTCTTC. It codes for CATSSIEVSREQFF. The chain uses TRBV15 and TRBJ2-1; no clear D. Per germline, CDR1 LNHNV and CDR2 YYDKDF (reference sequence). V lost 3 bases to trimming and J lost 9 bases, with 15 bases between them. This CDR3 is built from 14 residues.

The chain uses TRBV14 and TRBJ2-5; the match to TRBD1 covers 11 bases. The junction had 6 bases not matched to a gene; V was cut back by 1 base and J by 5 bases. The CDR3 is 16 amino acids. From germline, CDR1 is SGHDN and CDR2 FVKESK. The CDR3 reads CASSQAGQGARETQYF. CDR3 DNA: TGTGCCAGCAGCCAAGCCGGACAGGGGGCGCGGGAGACCCAGTACTTC.

In this sample, this clone turned up once. The chain carries TRBV10-3 and TRBJ2-7; 8 bases line up with TRBD1. Trimming took 10 bases from V and 7 from J; bases not matched to a gene: 12. Germline CDR1 is ENHRY and CDR2 is SYGVKD. The CDR3 sequence is 13 residues long. The CDR3 sequence: CATEYGQGEEQYF. Written as DNA, the CDR3 is TGTGCCACCGAATACGGACAGGGAGAGGAGCAGTACTTC.

The chain carries TRBV7-9 and TRBJ2-7; 7 bases match TRBD1. The germline V gene has CDR1 SEHNR and CDR2 FQNEAQ (reference sequence). V was pared by 3 bases and J by 2 bases, with 4 bases of the junction left unmatched. The CDR3 length is 14 residues. The CDR3 reads CASSFRDRTYEQYF. DNA of the CDR3: TGTGCCAGCAGCTTCCGGGACAGAACCTACGAGCAGTACTTC.

Comment on this clone: Its ends do not fully match the called genes, so a read error is possible. J is TRBJ2-2 and V is TRBV7-7, with D possibly being TRBD2 (7 bases). The germline V gene has CDR1 SSHAT and CDR2 FNYEAQ (reference sequence). This CDR3 has 16 amino acids. In nucleotides, the CDR3 is TGTGCTAGCAGCTTAGGGCTAGCGGCAGGGGCCGGGGAGCTGTTTTTT. Translated, it gives CASSLGLAAGAGELFF.

The chain links TRBV10-3 to TRBJ1-3, with 7 nucleotides matching TRBD1. From germline, CDR1 is ENHRY and CDR2 SYGVKD. The J segment lost 4 bases and the V segment lost 5 bases, leaving 5 bases of the junction unmatched. CDR3 size: 14 residues. CDR3 DNA: TGTGCCATCAGTTTACAGGGGTCGGGAAACACCATATATTTT. This sequence encodes CAISLQGSGNTIYF.

The chain is built from TRBV28 and TRBJ2-7; D tentatively reads TRBD1 or TRBD2 (5 bases each). The V gene lost 7 bases and the J gene lost 4 bases, with 11 bases spanning the gap. The CDR3 is made up of 12 amino acids. CDR1 MDHEN and CDR2 SYDVKM come from the germline V gene. The CDR3: CASTRGRYEQYF. The CDR3, as DNA: TGTGCCAGCACCCGGGGACGTTACGAGCAGTACTTC.